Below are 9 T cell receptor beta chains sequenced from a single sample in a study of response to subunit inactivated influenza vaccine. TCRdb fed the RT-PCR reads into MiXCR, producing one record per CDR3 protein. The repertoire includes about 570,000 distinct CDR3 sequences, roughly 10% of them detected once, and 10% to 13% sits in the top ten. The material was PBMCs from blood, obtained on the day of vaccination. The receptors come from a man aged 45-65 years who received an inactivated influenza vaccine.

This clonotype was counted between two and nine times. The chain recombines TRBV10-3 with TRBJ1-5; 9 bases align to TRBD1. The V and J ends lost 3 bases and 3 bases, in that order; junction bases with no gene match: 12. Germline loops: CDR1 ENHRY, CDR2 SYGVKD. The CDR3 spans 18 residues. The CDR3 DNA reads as TGTGCCATCAGTGAAGATGGGACAGGGCCCTTGGCCAATCAGCCCCAGCATTTT. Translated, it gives CAISEDGTGPLANQPQHF.

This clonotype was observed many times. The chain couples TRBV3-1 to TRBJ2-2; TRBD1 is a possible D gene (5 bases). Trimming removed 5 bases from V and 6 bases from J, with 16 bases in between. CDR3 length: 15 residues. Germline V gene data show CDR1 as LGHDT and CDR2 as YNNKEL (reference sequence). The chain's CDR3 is CASSGRLAGSGELFF. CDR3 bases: TGTGCCAGCAGCGGCCGACTTGCAGGGTCCGGGGAGCTGTTTTTT.

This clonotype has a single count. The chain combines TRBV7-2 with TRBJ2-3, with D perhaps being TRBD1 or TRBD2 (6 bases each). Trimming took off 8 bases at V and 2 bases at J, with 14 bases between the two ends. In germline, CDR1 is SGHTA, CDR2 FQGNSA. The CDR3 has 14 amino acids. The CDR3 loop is CASCVGGNTDTQYF. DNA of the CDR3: TGTGCCAGCTGTGTCGGGGGCAACACAGATACGCAGTATTTT.

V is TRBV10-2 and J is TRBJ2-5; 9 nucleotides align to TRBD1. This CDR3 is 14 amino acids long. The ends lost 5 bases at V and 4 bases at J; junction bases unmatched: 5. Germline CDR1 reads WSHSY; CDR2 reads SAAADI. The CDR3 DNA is TGCGCCAGCAGTAACAGGGGGCTGAGAGAGACCCAGTACTTC. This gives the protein CASSNRGLRETQYF.

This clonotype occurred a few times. The CDR3 nucleotides are TGTGCCAGCAGCCCAGGGGTAGCGGCATTCTTCTACGAGCAGTACTTC. This sequence encodes CASSPGVAAFFYEQYF. The V gene is TRBV7-9, the J gene TRBJ2-7; D tentatively fits TRBD1 or TRBD2 (6 bases each). Germline assignment: CDR1 SEHNR and CDR2 FQNEAQ (reference sequence). The germline V and J ends were trimmed by 5 bases and 3 bases, with 20 bases remaining between them. The CDR3 length is 16 residues.

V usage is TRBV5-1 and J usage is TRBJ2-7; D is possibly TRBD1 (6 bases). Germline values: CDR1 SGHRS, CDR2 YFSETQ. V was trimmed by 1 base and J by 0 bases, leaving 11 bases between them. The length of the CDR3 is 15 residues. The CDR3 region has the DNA TGCGCCAGCAGCTTGTCGGCGGACAGCTCCTACGAGCAGTACTTC. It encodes CASSLSADSSYEQYF.

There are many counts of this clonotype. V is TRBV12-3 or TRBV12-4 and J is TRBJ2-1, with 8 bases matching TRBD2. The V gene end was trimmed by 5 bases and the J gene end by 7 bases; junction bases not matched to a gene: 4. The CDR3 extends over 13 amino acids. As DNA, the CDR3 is TGTGCCAGCAGTGGACTAGCTTTAAATGAGCAGTTCTTC. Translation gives CASSGLALNEQFF.

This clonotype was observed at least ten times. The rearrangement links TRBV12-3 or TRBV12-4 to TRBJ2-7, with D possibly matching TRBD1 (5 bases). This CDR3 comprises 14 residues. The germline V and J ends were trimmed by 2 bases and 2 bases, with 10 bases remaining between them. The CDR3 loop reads CASSLQGTTYEQYF. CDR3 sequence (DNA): TGTGCCAGCAGTTTACAGGGTACCACCTACGAGCAGTACTTC.

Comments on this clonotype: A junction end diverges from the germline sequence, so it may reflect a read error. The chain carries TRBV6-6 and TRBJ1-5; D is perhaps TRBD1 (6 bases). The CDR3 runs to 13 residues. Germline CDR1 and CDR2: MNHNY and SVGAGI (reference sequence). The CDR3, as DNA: TGTGCCAGCAGTACGGGGGGCAAGCAGCCCCAGCATTTT. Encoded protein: CASSTGGKQPQHF.